The clone carrying this TCR beta chain showed up just a few times. MiXCR, run by TCRdb on the 5' RACE reads, gives a single entry per CDR3 protein. Of around 680,000 distinct CDR3 sequences listed, approximately 9% are singletons. The data belong to a study of identical twins. V was shortened by 4 bases and J by 4 bases, with 18 bases between the two germline ends. The CDR3 spans 15 residues. CDR1 is SGDLS, CDR2 YYNGEE, per germline. This sample was shared with a second study, whose subject was yellow fever vaccine responses in identical twins.

This clonotype originated in a woman younger than 30 in good health. The sequencing sample was made of PBMCs. The chain uses TRBV9 and TRBJ2-7; D is perhaps TRBD1 or TRBD2 (5 bases each). Written as DNA, the CDR3 is TGTGCCAGCAGCTCAGGCTGGGGGAGAGAATACGAGCAGTACTTC. This gives the protein CASSSGWGREYEQYF.